A selection of T cell receptor beta chains follows, all from one sample in a study of CD8 T cells in ankylosing spondylitis. TCRdb processed the 5' RACE reads anew with MiXCR; each CDR3 protein has one entry. Of about 340,000 distinct CDR3 sequences listed, roughly 15% are singletons. Sequenced sample: blood, either unsorted or a sorted T cell fraction (not recorded which). These receptors originate from a male donor with ankylosing spondylitis or in good health (not recorded which). The CDR3 runs from the conserved cysteine through the conserved F or W. Each record gives: CDR3 DNA, CDR3 protein, D gene, J gene, V gene, clone size. A D gene is named only where the DNA matches it firmly. Not all rows give a size; the values are once, few, many and, for expanded clones, a class.

CDR3 DNA: TGCAGTGCTAGAGACGGGGGGGTCGGGGAGCTGTTTTTT
CDR3 protein: CSARDGGVGELFF
D gene: TRBD2
J gene: TRBJ2-2
V gene: TRBV20-1
clone size: few

CDR3 DNA: TGTGCCAGCAGCTTAACTAGCGGGGGCCCCTACGAGCAGTACTTC
CDR3 protein: CASSLTSGGPYEQYF
D gene: TRBD2
J gene: TRBJ2-7
V gene: TRBV7-9
clone size: few

CDR3 DNA: TGTGCCAGCAGCCCTAGCCTAGCTTGGAGCTCTGGAAACACCATATATTTT
CDR3 protein: CASSPSLAWSSGNTIYF
D gene: NA
J gene: TRBJ1-3
V gene: TRBV7-9
clone size: NA

CDR3 DNA: TGTGCCATCAGTGAGTGGGCGGAGCCAAGGAATGAGCAGTTCTTC
CDR3 protein: CAISEWAEPRNEQFF
D gene: NA
J gene: TRBJ2-1
V gene: TRBV10-3
clone size: NA

CDR3 DNA: TGCGCCAGCAGCTTGGGGCAGGGCGGGAACACTGAAGCTTTCTTT
CDR3 protein: CASSLGQGGNTEAFF
D gene: NA
J gene: TRBJ1-1
V gene: TRBV5-1
clone size: many

CDR3 DNA: TGCGCCAGCAGCTATACAGGGGGCGCGTACGAGCAGTACTTC
CDR3 protein: CASSYTGGAYEQYF
D gene: TRBD1
J gene: TRBJ2-7
V gene: TRBV5-1
clone size: NA

CDR3 DNA: TGTGCCAGCAGTTACCTTTGGGACAGCAATCCCTCTGGAAACACCATATATTTT
CDR3 protein: CASSYLWDSNPSGNTIYF
D gene: TRBD1
J gene: TRBJ1-3
V gene: TRBV6-2/TRBV6-3
clone size: few

CDR3 DNA: TGTGCCAGCAGTCTGCTCCCACTAGCGGGAGAGGAAGAGACCCAGTACTTC
CDR3 protein: CASSLLPLAGEEETQYF
D gene: TRBD2
J gene: TRBJ2-5
V gene: TRBV12-3/TRBV12-4
clone size: NA

CDR3 DNA: TGTGCCAGCAGCAAGGACAGGGTGGTTATTGAAGCTTTCTTT
CDR3 protein: CASSKDRVVIEAFF
D gene: TRBD1
J gene: TRBJ1-1
V gene: TRBV3-1
clone size: NA

CDR3 DNA: TGCGCCAGCAGCTTGGCCCCGGGGGCCTACAATGAGCAGTTCTTC
CDR3 protein: CASSLAPGAYNEQFF
D gene: NA
J gene: TRBJ2-1
V gene: TRBV5-1
clone size: NA

CDR3 DNA: TGCAGTGCTCTAGCAAGCGGGACAGATACGCAGTATTTT
CDR3 protein: CSALASGTDTQYF
D gene: NA
J gene: TRBJ2-3
V gene: TRBV20-1
clone size: NA

CDR3 DNA: TGTGCCAGCAGTTCCCGCCCGACTAGCGGACACTACAATGAGCAGTTCTTC
CDR3 protein: CASSSRPTSGHYNEQFF
D gene: TRBD2
J gene: TRBJ2-1
V gene: TRBV12-3/TRBV12-4
clone size: few